This entry lists 5 T cell receptor beta chains sequenced from one sample in a study of T cell clones after liver transplantation. Assay used: immunoSEQ multiplex PCR; TCRdb lists only in-frame clones, some missing. The table records tens of thousands of clones, roughly 85% of them present only once. This specimen was CD4+ T cells from blood, taken 45 to 46 months after liver transplant. Receptors originate from a human patient who received a liver transplant. Some T cells may originate from the graft donor.

The rearrangement links TRBV5-1 to TRBJ2-7; no firm D call. The CDR3 runs to 14 residues. CDR1 is SGHRS, CDR2 YFSETQ, per germline. V was shortened by 0 bases and J by 1 base, with 8 bases between the two germline ends. CDR3 DNA: TGCGCCAGCAGCTTGGGGGTCAGTTCCTACGAGCAGTACTTC. This codes for CASSLGVSSYEQYF. The full variable domain, completed using reference TRBV5-1 and TRBJ2-7, is KAGVTQTPRYLIKTRGQQVTLSCSPISGHRSVSWYQQTPGQGLQFLFEYFSETQRNKGNFPGRFSGRQFSNSRSEMNVSTLELGDSALYLCASSLGVSSYEQYFGPGTRLTVT.

This clone was seen more than once but under ten times. The chain combines TRBV19 with TRBJ1-1; the D gene is possibly TRBD1 (5 bases). Germline-derived CDR1 and CDR2 are LNHDA and SQIVND (reference sequence). V was pared by 2 bases and J by 4 bases, with 8 bases between. This CDR3 comprises 13 residues. The CDR3 bases are TGTGCCAGTAGTATAAATAGGGGCACTGAAGCTTTCTTT. Translating gives CASSINRGTEAFF.

The V gene is TRBV30, the J gene TRBJ1-1, with no clear D. The CDR3 consists of 12 residues. Germline lookup yields CDR1 GTSNPN and CDR2 SVGIG (reference sequence). V was clipped by 3 bases and J by 0 bases, with 5 bases between them. The CDR3 sequence is CAWRLMNTEAFF. The CDR3 DNA sequence: TGTGCCTGGAGACTTATGAACACTGAAGCTTTCTTT.

The chain uses TRBV7-9 and TRBJ1-1, with 7 bases matching TRBD1. From germline, CDR1 is SEHNR and CDR2 FQNEAQ (reference sequence). V lost 7 bases and J lost 5; bases outside the gene matches: 7. The CDR3 runs 13 residues. The DNA of the CDR3 is TGTGCCAGCACTACGGCAGGGGGAACTGAAGCTTTCTTT. Translation: CASTTAGGTEAFF.

The gene calls are TRBV19 and TRBJ1-1, with D hard to call. Trimming shortened V by 5 bases and J by 0 bases, and 7 bases separated the two germline ends. This CDR3 has 13 residues. The germline gives CDR1 LNHDA, CDR2 SQIVND (reference sequence). The DNA of the CDR3 is TGTGCCAGTAGTGAGCAGGTGAACACTGAAGCTTTCTTT. This sequence encodes CASSEQVNTEAFF.